Presented here are 13 T cell receptor beta chains from one specimen sequenced in a study of regulatory T cells in long-lasting Graves disease. Arm-PCR with iRepertoire HTBI primers amplified the CDR3 regions for these TCR beta libraries. MiXCR, run by TCRdb on the multiplex PCR reads, gives a single entry per CDR3 protein. The table includes about 620,000 distinct CDR3 sequences, 16% detected once. The time point was: newly diagnosed GD, antithyroid drugs for less than 3 months. From RNA extracted from PBMCs, the TCR library was made. The sample was also reused in another study, on T cells in Graves' hyperthyroidism and ophthalmopathy.

This material consisted of peripheral blood mononuclear cells (PBMCs), taken at new diagnosis, from a patient treated with antithyroid drugs. These receptors came from a woman aged 25 to 39 with Graves disease.

The gene calls are TRBV29-1 and TRBJ1-1; 7 positions agree with TRBD1. This CDR3 is 15 amino acids long. Germline V lookup: CDR1 SQVTM, CDR2 ANQGSEA. V lost 0 bases and J lost 5; bases outside the gene matches: 9. CDR3 protein: CSVEDLAGGGTEAFF. The CDR3 nucleotides read TGCAGCGTTGAAGATTTGGCAGGGGGTGGTACTGAAGCTTTCTTT.

The gene calls are TRBV3-1 and TRBJ2-3; 11 bases align to TRBD2. The CDR3 contains 14 residues. CDR1 LGHDT and CDR2 YNNKEL come from the germline V gene (reference sequence). V was clipped by 7 bases and J by 4 bases; unmatched bases: 4. CDR3 amino acids: CASTLAGGADTQYF. The CDR3 bases are TGTGCCAGCACCTTAGCGGGAGGGGCAGATACGCAGTATTTT.

This clonotype was detected ten times or more. The chain combines TRBV18 with TRBJ2-1; 10 bases fit TRBD2. Trimming took 0 bases from V and 10 from J; bases not matched to a gene: 3. Germline V gene lookup returns CDR1 KGHSH and CDR2 LQKENI. The CDR3 runs 14 residues. The CDR3 protein is CASSPPLLAGEQFF. CDR3 coding DNA: TGTGCCAGCTCACCACCTCTACTAGCGGGAGAGCAGTTCTTC.

This sequence joins TRBV6-5 and TRBJ1-6, with a possible D match to TRBD1 (6 bases). The CDR3 has 18 amino acids. V was clipped by 6 bases and J by 0 bases, with 18 bases between them. Germline CDR1 reads MNHEY; CDR2 reads SVGAGI. CDR3 sequence (DNA): TGTGCCAGCAGATCCGGACAGCCACCGAGCTCCTATAATTCACCCCTCCACTTT. This gives the protein CASRSGQPPSSYNSPLHF.

This clonotype was seen repeatedly, ten times or more. This chain uses TRBV7-3 with TRBJ2-1; D uncertain. Germline V gene data show CDR1 as SGHTA and CDR2 as FQGTGA. CDR3 length: 15 residues. V lost 1 base to trimming and J lost 0 bases, with 7 bases between them. This chain's CDR3 is CASSLNVGSYNEQFF. The CDR3 DNA reads TGTGCCAGCAGCTTAAATGTGGGCTCCTACAATGAGCAGTTCTTC.

The CDR3 sequence: CAGGGQPSGNTIYF. CDR3 in DNA: TGTGCCGGTGGAGGACAGCCCTCTGGAAACACCATATATTTT. The chain is built from TRBV2 and TRBJ1-3; weak D call: TRBD1 (6 bases). The CDR3 length is 14 residues. Germline-derived CDR1 and CDR2 are SNHLY and FYNNEI. The V gene lost 11 bases and the J gene lost 0 bases, with 14 bases spanning the gap.

This clonotype has a handful of counts. This chain joins TRBV19 and TRBJ2-1; 7 nucleotides match TRBD1. The germline V gene has CDR1 LNHDA and CDR2 SQIVND (reference sequence). The CDR3 consists of 14 residues. The V segment lost 9 bases and the J segment 9 bases; nucleotides outside the gene matches: 14. This CDR3 is CASRNRGSSGEQFF. CDR3 sequence (DNA): TGTGCCAGCAGAAACAGGGGTAGCTCAGGTGAGCAGTTCTTC. Drawing the rest from reference TRBV19 and TRBJ2-1, the complete variable domain is DGGITQSPKYLFRKEGQNVTLSCEQNLNHDAMYWYRQDPGQGLRLIYYSQIVNDFQKGDIAEGYSVSREKKESFPLTVTSAQKNPTAFYLCASRNRGSSGEQFFGPGTRLTVL.

This clonotype was recorded at least ten times. The chain carries TRBV7-9 and TRBJ2-5; weak D call: TRBD2 (5 bases). V was shortened by 5 bases and J by 4 bases, with 14 bases between the two germline ends. This CDR3 is built from 14 residues. Germline CDR1 SEHNR, CDR2 FQNEAQ (reference sequence). CDR3 loop: CASSVGGAAETQYF. CDR3 DNA sequence: TGTGCCAGCAGCGTAGGAGGAGCAGCAGAGACCCAGTACTTC.

This clonotype was observed a handful of times. J is TRBJ1-5 and V is TRBV20-1; 7 nucleotides align to TRBD1. V shed 4 bases and J 1 base; nucleotides not matched to a gene: 16. The length of the CDR3 is 18 residues. The germline gives CDR1 DFQATT, CDR2 SNEGSKA (reference sequence). CDR3 region: CSAKNPRHSGGSNQPQHF. CDR3 nucleotide sequence: TGCAGTGCTAAGAACCCTCGACACTCAGGGGGAAGCAATCAGCCCCAGCATTTT.

This clonotype has a count of ten or more. This rearrangement joins TRBV15 to TRBJ1-5; 8 nucleotides agree with TRBD1. Looked up from germline, CDR1 is LNHNV and CDR2 is YYDKDF (reference sequence). The CDR3 contains 15 residues. With V trimmed by 2 bases and J by 7 bases, 7 bases remained unmatched. This CDR3 reads CATSRRTGGGQPQHF. The CDR3 nucleotides read TGTGCCACCAGCAGACGCACAGGGGGTGGGCAGCCCCAGCATTTT.

This clonotype was recorded many times. CDR3 sequence: CASSLNRGRDTEAFF. CDR3 DNA sequence: TGTGCCAGCAGCCTAAACAGGGGGCGGGACACTGAAGCTTTCTTT. The chain is built from TRBV27 and TRBJ1-1; 9 bases match TRBD1. CDR3 length equals 15 residues. Germline trimming cut 6 bases from V and 3 bases from J; bases unmatched to any gene: 8. Germline assignment: CDR1 MNHEY and CDR2 SMNVEV (reference sequence).

This clonotype was counted ten times or more. J is TRBJ2-5 and V is TRBV7-3; D tentatively reads TRBD1 or TRBD2 (6 bases each). Per germline, CDR1 SGHTA and CDR2 FQGTGA. The V end was cut by 5 bases, the J end by 2 bases, with 12 bases between. The CDR3 runs to 14 residues. Here the CDR3 reads CASSIQGTQETQYF. CDR3 coding DNA: TGTGCCAGCAGCATCCAGGGGACTCAAGAGACCCAGTACTTC.

This clonotype was seen repeatedly, ten times or more. A read error may produce the germline difference seen at one junction end. The gene calls are TRBV5-1 and TRBJ2-5; D call uncertain. The CDR3 spans 13 residues. The germline V gene has CDR1 SGHRS and CDR2 YFSETQ. The CDR3 coding sequence is TGTGCCAGCAGCTTACGACTTCAAGAGACCCAGTACTTC. This gives the protein CASSLRLQETQYF.